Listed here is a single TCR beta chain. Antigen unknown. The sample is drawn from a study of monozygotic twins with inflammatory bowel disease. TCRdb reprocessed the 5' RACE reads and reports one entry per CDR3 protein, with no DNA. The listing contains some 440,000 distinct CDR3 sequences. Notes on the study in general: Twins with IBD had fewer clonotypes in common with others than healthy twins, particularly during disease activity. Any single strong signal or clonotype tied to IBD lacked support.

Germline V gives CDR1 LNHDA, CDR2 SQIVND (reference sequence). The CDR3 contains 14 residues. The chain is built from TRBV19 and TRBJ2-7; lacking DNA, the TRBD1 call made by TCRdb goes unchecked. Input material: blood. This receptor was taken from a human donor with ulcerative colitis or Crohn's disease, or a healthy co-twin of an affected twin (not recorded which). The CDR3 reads CASSQRGPSYEQYF.